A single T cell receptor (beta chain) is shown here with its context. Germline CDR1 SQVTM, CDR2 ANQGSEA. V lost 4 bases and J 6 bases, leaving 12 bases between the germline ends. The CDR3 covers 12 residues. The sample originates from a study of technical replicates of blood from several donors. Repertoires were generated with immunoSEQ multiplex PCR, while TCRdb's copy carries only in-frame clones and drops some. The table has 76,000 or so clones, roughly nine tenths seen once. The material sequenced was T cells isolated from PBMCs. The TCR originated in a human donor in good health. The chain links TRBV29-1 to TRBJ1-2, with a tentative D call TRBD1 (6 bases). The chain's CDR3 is CSVARTDHGYTF. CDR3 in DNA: TGCAGCGTTGCCCGGACAGACCATGGCTACACCTTC.